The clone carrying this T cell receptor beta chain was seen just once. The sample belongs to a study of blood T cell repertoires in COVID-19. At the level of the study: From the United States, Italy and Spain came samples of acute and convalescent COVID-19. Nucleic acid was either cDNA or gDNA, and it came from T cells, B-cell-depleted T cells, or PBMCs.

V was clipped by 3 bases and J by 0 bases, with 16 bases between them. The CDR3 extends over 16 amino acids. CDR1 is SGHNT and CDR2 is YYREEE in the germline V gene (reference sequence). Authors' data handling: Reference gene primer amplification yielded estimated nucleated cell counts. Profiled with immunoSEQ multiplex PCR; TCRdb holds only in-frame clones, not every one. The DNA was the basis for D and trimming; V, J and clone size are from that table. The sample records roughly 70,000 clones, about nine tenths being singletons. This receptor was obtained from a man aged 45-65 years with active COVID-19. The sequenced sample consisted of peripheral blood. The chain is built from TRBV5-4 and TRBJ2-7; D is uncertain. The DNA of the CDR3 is TGTGCCAGCAGCTCAGGATTCGTCTCCGGCTCCTACGAGCAGTACTTC. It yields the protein CASSSGFVSGSYEQYF.